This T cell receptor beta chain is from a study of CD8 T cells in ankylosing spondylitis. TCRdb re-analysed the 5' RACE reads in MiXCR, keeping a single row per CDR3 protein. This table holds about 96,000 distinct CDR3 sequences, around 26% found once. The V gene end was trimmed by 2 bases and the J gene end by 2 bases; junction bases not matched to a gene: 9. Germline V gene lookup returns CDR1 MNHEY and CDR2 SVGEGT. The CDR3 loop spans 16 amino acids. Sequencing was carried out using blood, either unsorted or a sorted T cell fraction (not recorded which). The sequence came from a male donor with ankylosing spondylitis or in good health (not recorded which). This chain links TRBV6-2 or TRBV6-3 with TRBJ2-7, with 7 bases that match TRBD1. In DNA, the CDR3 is TGTGCCAGCAGTTACATTACGACAGGGTTGACCTACGAGCAGTACTTC. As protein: CASSYITTGLTYEQYF.